This entry lists 25 T cell receptor beta chains sequenced from one sample in a study of T cell responses to AZD1222 COVID-19 vaccine. Assay: immunoSEQ multiplex PCR; the TCRdb copy retains only in-frame clones and omits some. The sample has more than 110,000 clones; approximately 90% are singletons. Specimen: peripheral blood, collected on day 0 of AZD1222 vaccination. These receptors originate from an adult in good health.

This rearrangement joins TRBV5-1 to TRBJ2-3; 13 bases match TRBD2. The CDR3 is made up of 16 amino acids. Germline V CDR1 and CDR2: SGHRS, YFSETQ. As DNA, the CDR3 is TGCGCGACTCAATCCGGACTAGCGGGAGCAAGCGATACGCAGTATTTT. This sequence encodes CATQSGLAGASDTQYF. Supplemented by reference TRBV5-1 and TRBJ2-3, the full variable domain reads KAGVTQTPRYLIKTRGQQVTLSCSPISGHRSVSWYQQTPGQGLQFLFEYFSETQRNKGNFPGRFSGRQFSNSRSEMNVSTLELGDSALYLCATQSGLAGASDTQYFGPGTRLTVL.

The rearrangement uses TRBV28 and TRBJ1-5, with 7 bases fitting TRBD1. Germline V gene lookup returns CDR1 MDHEN and CDR2 SYDVKM. CDR3 length: 16 residues. With V trimmed by 2 bases and J by 6 bases, 10 bases remained unmatched. The CDR3, as DNA: TGTGCCAGCAGTTTACAAGAGACAGGGCTGGGTCAGCCCCAGCATTTT. It is translated as CASSLQETGLGQPQHF.

This clone was seen only once. The chain recombines TRBV15 with TRBJ2-4, with D tentatively TRBD2 (5 bases). Germline V CDR1 and CDR2: LNHNV, YYDKDF (reference sequence). Trimming stripped 0 bases from V and 14 bases from J, with 14 bases between. The CDR3 covers 13 residues. CDR3 amino acids: CATSRDYGEMKYF. As DNA, the CDR3 is TGTGCCACCAGCAGAGATTACGGGGAGATGAAGTACTTC.

The chain joins TRBV7-3 to TRBJ2-3; 11 nucleotides match TRBD2. Germline V gene data show CDR1 as SGHTA and CDR2 as FQGTGA. CDR3 size: 15 residues. Trimming at V came to 5 bases and at J to 7 bases, leaving 8 bases not matched to a gene. CDR3 residues: CASSPRLAGSHTQYF. CDR3 DNA: TGTGCCAGCAGCCCGAGACTAGCGGGAAGTCATACGCAGTATTTT. The whole variable domain, remainder taken from reference TRBV7-3 and TRBJ2-3, is GAGVSQTPSNKVTEKGKYVELRCDPISGHTALYWYRQSLGQGPEFLIYFQGTGAADDSGLPNDRFFAVRPEGSVSTLKIQRTERGDSAVYLCASSPRLAGSHTQYFGPGTRLTVL.

The gene calls are TRBV12-5 and TRBJ2-6; D gene ambiguous. Germline V lookup: CDR1 LGHNT, CDR2 FRNRAP. The CDR3 is made up of 16 amino acids. V lost 1 base and J lost 1, with 8 bases in between. CDR3 sequence: CASGLATQSGANVLTF. Here the CDR3 DNA reads TGTGCTAGTGGTTTGGCCACACAGTCTGGGGCCAACGTCCTGACTTTC.

The chain links TRBV4-3 to TRBJ1-6; D possibly corresponds to TRBD1 (6 bases). Per germline, CDR1 LGHNA and CDR2 YSLEER. CDR3 length: 13 residues. Trimming removed 1 base at V and 10 bases at J, with 8 bases between. For the CDR3, the DNA is TGCGCCAGCAGCCAAGTCCAGGGGTCACCCCTCCACTTT. This sequence encodes CASSQVQGSPLHF.

The chain is built from TRBV6-2 or TRBV6-3 and TRBJ2-1; 8 bases match TRBD2. The V gene end was trimmed by 2 bases and the J gene end by 4 bases; junction bases not matched to a gene: 7. Germline lookup yields CDR1 MNHEY and CDR2 SVGEGT. The CDR3 has 16 amino acids. The DNA for the CDR3 is TGTGCCAGCAGTTACCTTCGCGGGAGGTATTACAATGAGCAGTTCTTC. It translates to CASSYLRGRYYNEQFF.

The V call is TRBV7-2, the J call TRBJ2-1; D possibly corresponds to TRBD2 (6 bases). This CDR3 has 15 amino acids. Germline values: CDR1 SGHTA, CDR2 FQGNSA. With 6 bases removed from V and 0 bases from J, the gap between germline ends came to 12 bases. The CDR3 sequence: CASSPSGHSYNEQFF. In nucleotides, the CDR3 is TGTGCCAGCAGTCCGAGCGGGCACTCCTACAATGAGCAGTTCTTC.

Notes on this clone: Other DNA sequences in this sample translate to the same CDR3. V and J are TRBV9 and TRBJ2-3; D uncertain. Trimming removed 2 bases from V and 1 base from J, with 8 bases in between. The V gene's germline CDR1 is SGDLS and CDR2 YYNGEE. This CDR3 contains 14 residues. The CDR3 coding sequence is TGTGCCAGCAGCGTCGGGCTGGGCACAGATACGCAGTATTTT. Amino acid sequence: CASSVGLGTDTQYF.

The V gene is TRBV7-3, the J gene TRBJ2-1, with 8 bases lining up with TRBD2. V trimming: 5 bases; J trimming: 2 bases; junction bases outside the gene matches: 5. In germline, CDR1 is SGHTA, CDR2 FQGTGA. The CDR3 consists of 15 residues. The CDR3 spells CASSPTSGAYNEQFF. The CDR3 DNA follows: TGTGCCAGCAGCCCCACTAGCGGTGCCTACAATGAGCAGTTCTTC. The full variable domain, in which reference TRBV7-3 and TRBJ2-1 provide the parts outside the CDR3, is GAGVSQTPSNKVTEKGKYVELRCDPISGHTALYWYRQSLGQGPEFLIYFQGTGAADDSGLPNDRFFAVRPEGSVSTLKIQRTERGDSAVYLCASSPTSGAYNEQFFGPGTRLTVL.

The rearrangement uses TRBV9 and TRBJ2-1, with 7 bases that match TRBD2. V lost 4 bases, J lost 0 bases, and 7 bases stayed unmatched. The CDR3 is 16 amino acids. The V gene's germline CDR1 is SGDLS and CDR2 YYNGEE. The CDR3: CASSKLARSSYNEQFF. CDR3 nucleotides: TGTGCCAGCAGCAAACTAGCGCGGAGCTCCTACAATGAGCAGTTCTTC.

The CDR3 DNA follows: TGTGCCAGCAGCCAAGAACTAGCGGACTACAATGAGCAGTTCTTC. The encoded protein is CASSQELADYNEQFF. The chain couples TRBV3-1 (or the pseudogene TRBV3-2) to TRBJ2-1; 8 bases agree with TRBD2. The ends lost 0 bases at V and 3 bases at J; junction bases unmatched: 1. Germline V gives CDR1 LGHDT, CDR2 YNNKEL (reference sequence). This CDR3 is built from 15 residues.

This chain uses TRBV2 with TRBJ2-7; D not resolved. Trimming took off 8 bases at V and 3 bases at J, with 11 bases between the two ends. The CDR3 has 12 residues. Germline-derived CDR1 and CDR2 are SNHLY and FYNNEI. The DNA of the CDR3 is TGTGCCAGCGGCGCTTGGGGCTACGAGCAGTACTTC. Translation gives CASGAWGYEQYF.

The rearrangement uses TRBV28 and TRBJ1-1; D is ambiguous. There are 13 residues in the CDR3. Trimming stripped 3 bases from V and 3 bases from J, with 8 bases between. Germline lookup yields CDR1 MDHEN and CDR2 SYDVKM. CDR3 protein: CASSFGKYTEAFF. In DNA, the CDR3 is TGTGCCAGCAGTTTTGGGAAATACACTGAAGCTTTCTTT.

About this clone itself: This sample also contains other DNA sequences that code for the same CDR3. The chain has TRBV6-2 or TRBV6-3 and TRBJ2-1; TRBD2 is a possible D gene (6 bases). The CDR3 runs to 12 residues. Trimming took 2 bases from V and 10 from J, leaving 9 bases between them. In germline, CDR1 is MNHEY, CDR2 SVGEGT. The CDR3 is CASSYRSGEQFF. The CDR3 DNA sequence: TGTGCCAGCAGTTACCGGAGCGGGGAGCAGTTCTTC.

The chain employs TRBV7-3 and TRBJ2-1; the D call may be TRBD1 or TRBD2 (6 bases each). Trimming cost V 8 bases and J 5 bases, with 13 bases left between them. The germline gives CDR1 SGHTA, CDR2 FQGTGA. The CDR3 spans 13 residues. This CDR3 reads CASSPGAHNEQFF. The CDR3 DNA sequence: TGTGCCAGCTCGCCGGGGGCTCACAATGAGCAGTTCTTC.

J is TRBJ1-2 and V is TRBV15; TRBD1 matches at 9 bases. V shed 1 base, J shed 8 bases, and the junction held 11 bases outside the gene matches. The CDR3 has 16 amino acids. Germline V lookup: CDR1 LNHNV, CDR2 YYDKDF (reference sequence). In DNA form, the CDR3 reads TGTGCCACCAGCAGAGTCTGGGGACAGGGAGAAGGAGGCTACACCTTC. Protein sequence: CATSRVWGQGEGGYTF.

This clone was counted between two and nine times. V is TRBV28 and J is TRBJ1-1; no clear D. From germline, CDR1 is MDHEN and CDR2 SYDVKM. The CDR3 has 12 residues. V was trimmed by 2 bases and J by 8 bases, leaving 9 bases between them. The CDR3 loop reads CASSLSVAEAFF. CDR3 nucleotide sequence: TGTGCCAGCAGTTTAAGTGTGGCAGAAGCTTTCTTT.

The chain carries TRBV30 and TRBJ1-3; D is undetermined. Germline V gives CDR1 GTSNPN, CDR2 SVGIG (reference sequence). Trimming removed 5 bases from V and 0 bases from J, with 2 bases in between. The CDR3 has 11 amino acids. CDR3: CAWDSGNTIYF. The CDR3 DNA reads TGTGCCTGGGACTCTGGAAACACCATATATTTT. Full variable domain (remainder filled in from reference TRBV30 and TRBJ1-3): SQTIHQWPATLVQPVGSPLSLECTVEGTSNPNLYWYRQAAGRGLQLLFYSVGIGQISSEVPQNLSASRPQDRQFILSSKKLLLSDSGFYLCAWDSGNTIYFGEGSWLTVV.

This chain connects TRBV27 to TRBJ2-5; TRBD1 is a possible D gene (6 bases). Trimming removed 8 bases at V and 4 bases at J, with 23 bases between. CDR1 MNHEY and CDR2 SMNVEV come from the germline V gene (reference sequence). This CDR3 is built from 16 residues. This CDR3 reads CASSEDVVTGGETQYF. In nucleotides, the CDR3 is TGTGCCAGCTCGGAGGATGTCGTGACAGGAGGAGAGACCCAGTACTTC.

V and J are TRBV6-2 or TRBV6-3 and TRBJ2-5, with 10 bases fitting TRBD2. Trimming cost V 6 bases and J 1 base; bases outside gene matches: 11. Germline V lookup: CDR1 MNHEY, CDR2 SVGEGT. The CDR3 has 17 amino acids. CDR3 sequence (DNA): TGTGCCAGCAGCTCCGGTAGGACTAGCGGCCTCCAAGAGACCCAGTACTTC. Amino acid sequence: CASSSGRTSGLQETQYF.

This clone was detected once. The rearrangement links TRBV5-1 to TRBJ1-1; no firm D call. This CDR3 comprises 13 residues. V was clipped by 7 bases and J by 1 base, with 11 bases between them. The V gene's germline CDR1 is SGHRS and CDR2 YFSETQ. The CDR3, as DNA: TGCGCCAGCGGTAGAGACTCGAACACTGAAGCTTTCTTT. Residues: CASGRDSNTEAFF.

This clone was found once. This rearrangement joins TRBV7-8 to TRBJ2-3; D is unresolved. V lost 5 bases and J lost 6, with 9 bases in between. The germline V gene has CDR1 SGHVS and CDR2 FQNEAQ. The CDR3 length is 12 residues. The CDR3 DNA follows: TGTGCCAGCAGCCGGCCCCCGGATACGCAGTATTTT. It codes for CASSRPPDTQYF.

This sequence joins TRBV5-1 and TRBJ2-7, with 12 bases lining up with TRBD1. Unmatched junction bases numbered 5, after V lost 4 bases and J lost 6 bases. The CDR3 covers 14 residues. The germline V gene encodes CDR1 SGHRS and CDR2 YFSETQ. In DNA, the CDR3 is TGCGCCAGCAGCCCCGGGACAGGGGGCGTCGAGCAGTACTTC. Translation: CASSPGTGGVEQYF. Combining the CDR3 with reference TRBV5-1 and TRBJ2-7 gives the whole variable domain KAGVTQTPRYLIKTRGQQVTLSCSPISGHRSVSWYQQTPGQGLQFLFEYFSETQRNKGNFPGRFSGRQFSNSRSEMNVSTLELGDSALYLCASSPGTGGVEQYFGPGTRLTVT.

The V gene is TRBV24-1, the J gene TRBJ2-3, with a possible D match to TRBD2 (6 bases). The CDR3 spans 15 residues. The ends were cut back, 1 base at V and 4 bases at J, with 11 bases in the middle. CDR1 is KGHDR, CDR2 SFDVKD, per germline. The CDR3 DNA reads as TGTGCCACCAGTGATTTCACACGGGGGTCAGATACGCAGTATTTT. Amino acid sequence: CATSDFTRGSDTQYF.